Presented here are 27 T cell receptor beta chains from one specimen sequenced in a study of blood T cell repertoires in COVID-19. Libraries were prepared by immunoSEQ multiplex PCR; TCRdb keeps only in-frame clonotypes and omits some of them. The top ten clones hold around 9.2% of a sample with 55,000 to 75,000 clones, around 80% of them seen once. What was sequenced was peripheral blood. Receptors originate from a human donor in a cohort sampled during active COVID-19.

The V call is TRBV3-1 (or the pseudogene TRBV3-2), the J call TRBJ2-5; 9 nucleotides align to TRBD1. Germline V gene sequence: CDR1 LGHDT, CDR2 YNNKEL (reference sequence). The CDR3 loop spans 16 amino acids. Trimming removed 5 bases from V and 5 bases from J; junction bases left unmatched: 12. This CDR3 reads CASSSTTGGAWETQYF. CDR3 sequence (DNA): TGTGCCAGCAGCTCGACTACAGGGGGCGCATGGGAGACCCAGTACTTC.

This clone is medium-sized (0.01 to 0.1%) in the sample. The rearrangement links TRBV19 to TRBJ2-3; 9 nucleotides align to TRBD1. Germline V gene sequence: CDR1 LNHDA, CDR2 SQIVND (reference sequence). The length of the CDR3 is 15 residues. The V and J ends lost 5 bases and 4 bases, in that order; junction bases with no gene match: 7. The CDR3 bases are TGTGCCAGTAGTGGAACAGGGGGCAGATCAGATACGCAGTATTTT. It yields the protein CASSGTGGRSDTQYF.

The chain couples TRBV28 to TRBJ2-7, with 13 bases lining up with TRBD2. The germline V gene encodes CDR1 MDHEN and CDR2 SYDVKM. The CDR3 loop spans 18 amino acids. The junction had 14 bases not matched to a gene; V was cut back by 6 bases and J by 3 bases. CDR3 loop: CASRSPAGTSGKVYEQYF. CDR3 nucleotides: TGTGCCAGCAGAAGTCCTGCCGGGACTAGCGGGAAGGTCTACGAGCAGTACTTC.

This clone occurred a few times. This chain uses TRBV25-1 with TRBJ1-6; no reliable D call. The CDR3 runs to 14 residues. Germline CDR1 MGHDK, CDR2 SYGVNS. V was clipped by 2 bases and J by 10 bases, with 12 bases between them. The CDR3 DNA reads TGTGCCAGCAGTGAAATCGGAGTCGGGTCACCCCTCCACTTT. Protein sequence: CASSEIGVGSPLHF.

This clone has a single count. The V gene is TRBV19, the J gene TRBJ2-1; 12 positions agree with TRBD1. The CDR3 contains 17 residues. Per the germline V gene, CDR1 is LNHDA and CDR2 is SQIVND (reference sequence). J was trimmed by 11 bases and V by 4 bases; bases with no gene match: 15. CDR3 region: CASSTPRDRGPFLKQFF. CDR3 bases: TGTGCCAGTAGTACCCCCCGGGACAGGGGGCCCTTTCTTAAGCAGTTCTTC.

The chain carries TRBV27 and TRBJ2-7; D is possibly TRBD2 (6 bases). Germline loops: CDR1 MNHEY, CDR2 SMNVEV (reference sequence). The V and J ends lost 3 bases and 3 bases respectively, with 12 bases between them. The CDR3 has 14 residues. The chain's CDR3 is CASSFSVGGYEQYF. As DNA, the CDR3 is TGTGCCAGCAGTTTCTCGGTGGGGGGCTACGAGCAGTACTTC.

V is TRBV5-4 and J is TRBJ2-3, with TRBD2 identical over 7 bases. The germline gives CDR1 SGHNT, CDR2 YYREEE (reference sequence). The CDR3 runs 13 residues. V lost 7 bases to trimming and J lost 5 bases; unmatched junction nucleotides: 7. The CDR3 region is CASALGGGDTQYF. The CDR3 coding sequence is TGTGCCAGCGCGCTTGGGGGGGGAGATACGCAGTATTTT. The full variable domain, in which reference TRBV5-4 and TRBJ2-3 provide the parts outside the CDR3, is ETGVTQSPTHLIKTRGQQVTLRCSSQSGHNTVSWYQQALGQGPQFIFQYYREEENGRGNFPPRFSGLQFPNYSSELNVNALELDDSALYLCASALGGGDTQYFGPGTRLTVL.

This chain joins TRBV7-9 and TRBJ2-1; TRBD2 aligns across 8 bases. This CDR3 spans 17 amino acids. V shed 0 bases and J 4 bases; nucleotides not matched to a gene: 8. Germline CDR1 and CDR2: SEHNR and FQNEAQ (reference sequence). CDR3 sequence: CASSLASSGSWYNEQFF. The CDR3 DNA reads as TGTGCCAGCAGCTTAGCCTCAAGCGGGAGTTGGTACAATGAGCAGTTCTTC.

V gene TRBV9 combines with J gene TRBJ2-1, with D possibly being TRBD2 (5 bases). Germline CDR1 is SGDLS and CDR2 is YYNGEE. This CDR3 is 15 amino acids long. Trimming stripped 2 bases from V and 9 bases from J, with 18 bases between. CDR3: CASSVQRSERSEQFF. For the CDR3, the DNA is TGTGCCAGCAGCGTCCAGCGGAGCGAGCGAAGTGAGCAGTTCTTC.

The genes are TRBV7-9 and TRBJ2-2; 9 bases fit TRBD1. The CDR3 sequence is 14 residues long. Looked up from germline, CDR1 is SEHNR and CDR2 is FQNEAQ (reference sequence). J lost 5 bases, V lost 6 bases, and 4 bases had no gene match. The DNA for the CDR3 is TGTGCCAGCAGTTCGACAGGGGGAACCGGGGAGCTGTTTTTT. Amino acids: CASSSTGGTGELFF.

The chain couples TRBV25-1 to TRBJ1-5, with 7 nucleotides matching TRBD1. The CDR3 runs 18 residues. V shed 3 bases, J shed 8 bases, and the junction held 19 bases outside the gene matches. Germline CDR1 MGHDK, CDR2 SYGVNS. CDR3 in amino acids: CASSDHPIRVEGGEPQHF. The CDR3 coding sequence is TGTGCCAGCAGTGACCATCCTATAAGGGTAGAAGGGGGCGAGCCCCAGCATTTT.

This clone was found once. CDR3 sequence (DNA): TGTGCCAGCAGCTCGGGACAGGGAAATTCACCCCTCCACTTT. It yields the protein CASSSGQGNSPLHF. The rearrangement uses TRBV7-2 and TRBJ1-6; 9 bases agree with TRBD1. The V and J ends lost 4 bases and 7 bases, in that order; junction bases with no gene match: 2. The CDR3 runs 14 residues. Germline CDR1 is SGHTA and CDR2 is FQGNSA. Looking up the rest from reference TRBV7-2 and TRBJ1-6 gives the full variable domain: GAGVSQSPSNKVTEKGKDVELRCDPISGHTALYWYRQSLGQGLEFLIYFQGNSAPDKSGLPSDRFSAERTGGSVSTLTIQRTQQEDSAVYLCASSSGQGNSPLHFGNGTRLTVT.

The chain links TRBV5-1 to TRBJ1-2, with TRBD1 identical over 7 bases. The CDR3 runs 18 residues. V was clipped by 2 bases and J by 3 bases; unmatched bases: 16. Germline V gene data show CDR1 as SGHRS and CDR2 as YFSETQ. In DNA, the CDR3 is TGCGCCAGCAGCTTTTTTAAACGGGACAGACTAAACCACTATGGCTACACCTTC. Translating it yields CASSFFKRDRLNHYGYTF.

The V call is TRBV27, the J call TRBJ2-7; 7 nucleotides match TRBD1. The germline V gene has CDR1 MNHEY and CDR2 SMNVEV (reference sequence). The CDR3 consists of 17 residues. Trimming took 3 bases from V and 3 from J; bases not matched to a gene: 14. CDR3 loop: CASSFFPPTGQFYEQYF. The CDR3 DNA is TGTGCCAGCAGTTTCTTCCCCCCGACGGGACAGTTCTACGAGCAGTACTTC.

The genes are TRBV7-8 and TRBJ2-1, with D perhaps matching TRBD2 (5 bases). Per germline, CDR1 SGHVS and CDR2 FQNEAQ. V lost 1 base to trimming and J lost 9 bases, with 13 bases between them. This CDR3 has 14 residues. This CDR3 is CASSLGGRHIEQFF. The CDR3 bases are TGTGCCAGCAGCTTAGGTGGGAGACACATTGAGCAGTTCTTC.

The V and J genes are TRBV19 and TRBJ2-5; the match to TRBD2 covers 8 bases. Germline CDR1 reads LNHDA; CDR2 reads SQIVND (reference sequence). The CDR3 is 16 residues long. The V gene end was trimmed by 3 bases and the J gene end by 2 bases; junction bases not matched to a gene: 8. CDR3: CASSIQGLVGQETQYF. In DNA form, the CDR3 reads TGTGCCAGTAGTATTCAGGGACTAGTCGGACAAGAGACCCAGTACTTC.

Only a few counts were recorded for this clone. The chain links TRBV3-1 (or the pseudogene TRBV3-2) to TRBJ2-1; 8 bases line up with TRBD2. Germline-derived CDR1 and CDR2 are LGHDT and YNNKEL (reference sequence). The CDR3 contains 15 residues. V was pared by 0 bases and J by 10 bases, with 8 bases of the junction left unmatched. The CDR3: CASSQDGGGRGEQFF. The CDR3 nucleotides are TGTGCCAGCAGCCAAGACGGGGGGGGCCGTGGGGAGCAGTTCTTC.

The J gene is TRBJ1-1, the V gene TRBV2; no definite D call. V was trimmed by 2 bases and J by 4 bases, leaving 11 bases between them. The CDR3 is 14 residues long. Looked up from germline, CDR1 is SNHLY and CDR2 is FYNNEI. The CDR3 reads CASSEILQTTEAFF. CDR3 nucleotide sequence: TGTGCCAGCAGTGAAATCTTACAGACCACTGAAGCTTTCTTT.

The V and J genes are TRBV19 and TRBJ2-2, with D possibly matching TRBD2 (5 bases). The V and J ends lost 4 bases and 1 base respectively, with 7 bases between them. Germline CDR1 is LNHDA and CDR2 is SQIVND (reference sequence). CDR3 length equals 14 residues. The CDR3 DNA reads TGTGCCAGTAGTAGAGGGATGAACACCGGGGAGCTGTTTTTT. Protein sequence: CASSRGMNTGELFF.

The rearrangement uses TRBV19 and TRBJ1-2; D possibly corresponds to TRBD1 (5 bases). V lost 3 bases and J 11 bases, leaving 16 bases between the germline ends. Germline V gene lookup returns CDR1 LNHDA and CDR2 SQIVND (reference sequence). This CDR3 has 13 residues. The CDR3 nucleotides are TGTGCCAGTAGTATGGAGGCCCCACGGGGGTACACCTTC. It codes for CASSMEAPRGYTF.

Here the CDR3 DNA reads TGTGCCATCAGCGAGACTCCCCAGGATGAGCAGTTCTTC. Protein product: CAISETPQDEQFF. The chain is built from TRBV10-3 and TRBJ2-1; D call uncertain. The CDR3 extends over 13 amino acids. Trimming removed 6 bases at V and 8 bases at J, with 14 bases between. Germline CDR1 is ENHRY and CDR2 is SYGVKD.

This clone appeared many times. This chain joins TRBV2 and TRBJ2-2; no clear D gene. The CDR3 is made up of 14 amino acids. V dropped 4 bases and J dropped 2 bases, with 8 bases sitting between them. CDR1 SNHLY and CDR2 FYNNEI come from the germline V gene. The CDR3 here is CASSGRVNTGELFF. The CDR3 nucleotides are TGTGCCAGCAGTGGGAGAGTTAACACCGGGGAGCTGTTTTTT.

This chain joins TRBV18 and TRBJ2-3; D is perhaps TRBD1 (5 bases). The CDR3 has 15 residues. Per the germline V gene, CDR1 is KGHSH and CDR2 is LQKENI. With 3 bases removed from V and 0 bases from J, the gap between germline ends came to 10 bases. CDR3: CASSPGQYSTDTQYF. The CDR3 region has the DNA TGTGCCAGCTCACCGGGGCAGTATAGCACAGATACGCAGTATTTT.

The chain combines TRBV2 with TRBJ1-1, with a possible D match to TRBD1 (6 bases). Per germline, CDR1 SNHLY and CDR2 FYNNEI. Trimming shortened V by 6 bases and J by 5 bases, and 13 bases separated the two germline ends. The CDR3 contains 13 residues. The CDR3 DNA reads TGTGCCAGCAGCCCCAGGGGTGGTACTGAAGCTTTCTTT. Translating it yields CASSPRGGTEAFF.

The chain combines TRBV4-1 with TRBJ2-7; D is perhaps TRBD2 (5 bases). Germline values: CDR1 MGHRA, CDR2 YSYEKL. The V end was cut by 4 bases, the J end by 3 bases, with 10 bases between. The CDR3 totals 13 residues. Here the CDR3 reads CASSLTRNYEQYF. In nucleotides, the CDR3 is TGCGCCAGCAGCCTTACTAGAAACTACGAGCAGTACTTC.

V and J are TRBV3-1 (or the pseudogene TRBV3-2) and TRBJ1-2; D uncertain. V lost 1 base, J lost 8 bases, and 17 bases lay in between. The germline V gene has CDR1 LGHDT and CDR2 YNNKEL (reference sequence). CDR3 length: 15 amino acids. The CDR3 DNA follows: TGTGCCAGCAGCCAAGGGGTACGGGTGTTCAACGGCTACACCTTC. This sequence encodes CASSQGVRVFNGYTF.

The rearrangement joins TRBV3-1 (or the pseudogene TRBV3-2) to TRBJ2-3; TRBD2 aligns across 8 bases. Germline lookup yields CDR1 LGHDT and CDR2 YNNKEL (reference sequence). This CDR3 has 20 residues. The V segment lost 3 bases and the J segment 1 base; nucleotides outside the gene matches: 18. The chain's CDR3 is CASSHEITASGLSGTDTQYF. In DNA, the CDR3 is TGTGCCAGCAGCCACGAAATCACGGCTAGCGGGCTTAGCGGCACAGATACGCAGTATTTT.